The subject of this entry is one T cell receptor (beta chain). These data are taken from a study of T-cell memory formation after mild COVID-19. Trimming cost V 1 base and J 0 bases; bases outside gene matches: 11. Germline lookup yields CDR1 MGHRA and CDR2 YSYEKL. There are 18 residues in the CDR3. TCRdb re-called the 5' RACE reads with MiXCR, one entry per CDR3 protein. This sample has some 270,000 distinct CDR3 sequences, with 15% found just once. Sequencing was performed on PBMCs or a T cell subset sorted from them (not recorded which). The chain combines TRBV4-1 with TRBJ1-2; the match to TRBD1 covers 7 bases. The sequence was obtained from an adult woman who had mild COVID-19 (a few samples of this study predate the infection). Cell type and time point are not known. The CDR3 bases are TGCGCCAGCAGCCAAGGGGTGAAGGGGGCCCTAGCTAACTATGGCTACACCTTC. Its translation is CASSQGVKGALANYGYTF.